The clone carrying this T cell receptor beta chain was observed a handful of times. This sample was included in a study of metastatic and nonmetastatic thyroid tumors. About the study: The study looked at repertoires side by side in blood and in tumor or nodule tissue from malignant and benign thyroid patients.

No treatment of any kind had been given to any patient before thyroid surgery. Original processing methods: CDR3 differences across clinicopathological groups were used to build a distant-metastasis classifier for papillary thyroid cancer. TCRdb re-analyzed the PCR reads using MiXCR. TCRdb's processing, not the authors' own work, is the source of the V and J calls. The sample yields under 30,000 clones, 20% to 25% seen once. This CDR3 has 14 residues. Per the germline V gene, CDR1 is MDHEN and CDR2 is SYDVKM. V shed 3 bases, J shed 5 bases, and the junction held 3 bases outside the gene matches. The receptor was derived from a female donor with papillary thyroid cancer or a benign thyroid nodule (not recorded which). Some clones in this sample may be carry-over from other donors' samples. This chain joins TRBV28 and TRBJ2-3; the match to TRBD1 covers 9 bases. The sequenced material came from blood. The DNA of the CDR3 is TGTGCCAGCAGTTTGACAGGGGGGGTAGATACGCAGTATTTT. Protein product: CASSLTGGVDTQYF.